The subject of this entry is one TCR beta chain. This entry is derived from a study of blood T cell repertoires in COVID-19. Study overall: The study drew acute and convalescent COVID-19 samples from the United States, Italy and Spain. T cells, B-cell-depleted T cells, or PBMCs supplied cDNA or gDNA.

As originally analysed: From reference gene primer amplification, estimates of nucleated cell counts were derived. TCRdb's copy holds only in-frame clones and misses some; the assay was immunoSEQ multiplex PCR. The V and J calls and the clone size are those of that table, but D and trimming were determined from the DNA. The sample lists around 310,000 clones, 89% seen once, with approximately 9.4% in the top ten. Recovered status applied to Cohort 3 donors who had two consecutive negative PCRs. It also applied to those with clearance or with symptom resolution. The receptor's source is a woman aged 40 to 50 who had recovered from COVID-19. Sequencing was carried out using PBMCs or T cells enriched from blood (not recorded which).

The CDR3 bases are TGTGCCTGGACTTGGTCCGGGACTAGCGGGAGTGGCTCTGGGGCCAACGTCCTGACTTTC. Its protein is CAWTWSGTSGSGSGANVLTF. The chain links TRBV30 to TRBJ2-6; 14 positions match TRBD2. With 4 bases clipped from V and 0 bases from J, the junction kept 11 bases outside the gene matches. Germline CDR1 GTSNPN, CDR2 SVGIG (reference sequence). This CDR3 has 20 amino acids.